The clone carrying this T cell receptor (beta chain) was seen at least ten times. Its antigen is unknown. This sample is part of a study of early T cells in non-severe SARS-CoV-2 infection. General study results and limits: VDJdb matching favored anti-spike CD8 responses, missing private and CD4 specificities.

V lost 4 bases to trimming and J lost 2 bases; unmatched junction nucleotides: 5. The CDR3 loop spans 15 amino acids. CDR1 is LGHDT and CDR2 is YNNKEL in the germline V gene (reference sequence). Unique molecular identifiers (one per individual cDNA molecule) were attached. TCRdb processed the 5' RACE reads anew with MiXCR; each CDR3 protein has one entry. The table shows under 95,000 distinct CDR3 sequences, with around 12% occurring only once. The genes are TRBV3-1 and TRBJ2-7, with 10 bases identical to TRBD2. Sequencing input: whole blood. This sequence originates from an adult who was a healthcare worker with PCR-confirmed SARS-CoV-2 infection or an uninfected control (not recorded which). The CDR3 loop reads CASSPGTSETYEQYF. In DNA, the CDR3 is TGTGCCAGCAGCCCCGGGACTAGCGAAACCTACGAGCAGTACTTC.